This T cell receptor beta chain was recovered during a study of CD8 T cells in Susac syndrome. High-throughput TCR beta sequencing covered peripheral CD8+ and CD4+ T cells. The V and J ends lost 5 bases and 4 bases, in that order; junction bases with no gene match: 6. The CDR3 contains 14 residues. Reverse transcription used roughly 0.5 to 1 ug RNA and random hexamers. One entry per CDR3 protein, called by TCRdb with MiXCR from the immunoSEQ multiplex PCR reads. This table holds roughly 200,000 distinct CDR3 sequences, 95% found once. The source material was CD4+ T cells from PBMCs. The chain links TRBV12-3 or TRBV12-4 to TRBJ2-5, with 8 bases identical to TRBD1. The receptor was derived from a human donor in good health. CDR3 loop: CASSPGTGGETQYF. The CDR3 coding sequence is TGTGCCAGCAGTCCCGGGACAGGCGGAGAGACCCAGTACTTC.